This TCR beta chain stems from a study of blood T cell repertoires in COVID-19. Sequencing used immunoSEQ multiplex PCR; TCRdb keeps in-frame clones, though not all of them. This sample carries 250,000 or so clones, 80% to 90% of them seen once, and the ten largest clones take less than 3%. The CDR3 totals 16 residues. Germline trimming cut 5 bases from V and 2 bases from J; bases unmatched to any gene: 7. Germline CDR1 LNHDA, CDR2 SQIVND (reference sequence). The source is a man aged 25-45 years with COVID-19, enrolled during active disease. The specimen was peripheral blood. The V call is TRBV19, the J call TRBJ2-1; 9 nucleotides line up with TRBD2. This CDR3 is CASSGTTSGTYNEQFF. The CDR3 nucleotides read TGTGCCAGTAGTGGAACGACTAGCGGAACCTACAATGAGCAGTTCTTC.